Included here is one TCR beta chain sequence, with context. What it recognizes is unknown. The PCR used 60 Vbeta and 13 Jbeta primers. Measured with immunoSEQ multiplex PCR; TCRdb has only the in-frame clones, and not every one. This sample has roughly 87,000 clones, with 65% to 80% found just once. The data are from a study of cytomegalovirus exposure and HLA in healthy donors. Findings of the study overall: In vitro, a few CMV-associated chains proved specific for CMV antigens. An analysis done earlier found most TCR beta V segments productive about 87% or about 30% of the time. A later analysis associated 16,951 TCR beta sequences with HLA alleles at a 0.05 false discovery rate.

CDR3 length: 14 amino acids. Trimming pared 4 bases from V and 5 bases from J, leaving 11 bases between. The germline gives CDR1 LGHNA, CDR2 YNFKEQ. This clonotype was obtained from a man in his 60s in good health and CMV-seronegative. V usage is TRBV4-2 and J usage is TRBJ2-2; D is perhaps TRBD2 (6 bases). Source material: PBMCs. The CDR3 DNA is TGTGCCAGCAGCCTGAAAGGGACTACCGGGGAGCTGTTTTTT. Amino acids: CASSLKGTTGELFF.